This T cell receptor beta chain was sequenced for a study of T cell repertoires in cytomegalovirus infection. TCRdb reanalysed the reads using MiXCR and keeps one entry per CDR3 protein. The sample lists 900,000 to 950,000 distinct CDR3 sequences, 31% occurring once. On this clonotype itself: The antigen is not known.

The input for sequencing was cultured CD8+ T cells from PBMCs, taken from culture after CMV antigen stimulation. This receptor was obtained from a human donor in good health (CMV status not recorded). Some clones in this sample may be carry-over from other donors' samples.

In DNA, the CDR3 is TGTGCCAACAGCCCCCAGGGTAGCAATCAGCCCCAGCATTTT. Its protein product is CANSPQGSNQPQHF. The V call is TRBV6-6, the J call TRBJ1-5, with D tentatively TRBD1 (5 bases). CDR1 and CDR2 from the germline V gene are MNHNY and SVGAGI (reference sequence). CDR3 length: 14 amino acids. With 10 bases removed from V and 0 bases from J, the gap between germline ends came to 13 bases.